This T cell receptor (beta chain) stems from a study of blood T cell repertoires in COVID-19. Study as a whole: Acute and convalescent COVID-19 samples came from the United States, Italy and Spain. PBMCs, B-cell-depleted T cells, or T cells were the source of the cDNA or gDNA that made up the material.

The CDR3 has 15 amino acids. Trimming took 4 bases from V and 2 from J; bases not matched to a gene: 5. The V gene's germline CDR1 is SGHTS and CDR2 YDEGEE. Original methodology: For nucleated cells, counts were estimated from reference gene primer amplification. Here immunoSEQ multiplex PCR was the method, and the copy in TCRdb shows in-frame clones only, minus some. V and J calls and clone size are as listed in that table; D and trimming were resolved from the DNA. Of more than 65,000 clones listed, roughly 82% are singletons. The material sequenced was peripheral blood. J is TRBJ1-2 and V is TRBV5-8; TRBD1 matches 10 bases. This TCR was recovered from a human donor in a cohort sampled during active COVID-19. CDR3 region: CASSAQTGGNYGYTF. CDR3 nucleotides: TGTGCCAGCAGCGCCCAGACAGGGGGCAACTATGGCTACACCTTC.